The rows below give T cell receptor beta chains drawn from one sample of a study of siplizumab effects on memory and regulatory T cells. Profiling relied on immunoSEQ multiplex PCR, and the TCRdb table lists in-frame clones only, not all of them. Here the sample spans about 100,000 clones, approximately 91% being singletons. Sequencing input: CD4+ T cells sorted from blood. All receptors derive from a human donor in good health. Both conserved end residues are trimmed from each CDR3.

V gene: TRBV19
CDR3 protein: ASSFAGIGYNSPLH

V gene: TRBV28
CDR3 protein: ASSTTGVGYNSPLH

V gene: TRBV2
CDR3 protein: ASTRRLTEKLF

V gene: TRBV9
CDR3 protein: ASSVTPEGWEII

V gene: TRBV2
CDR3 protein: ASSEGKGDYGYT

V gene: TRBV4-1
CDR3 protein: ASSQERTGSGANVLT

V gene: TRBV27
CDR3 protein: ASRDNSRWGYT

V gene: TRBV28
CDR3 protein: ASTADASRRY

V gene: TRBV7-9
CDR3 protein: ASSLADRQETQY

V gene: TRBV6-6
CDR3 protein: ASSYGTLSYEQY

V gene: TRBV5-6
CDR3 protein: ASSSWETQY

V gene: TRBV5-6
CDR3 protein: ASSLGTAEAYRVGYGYT

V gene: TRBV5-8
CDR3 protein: ASTQQGVQPQH

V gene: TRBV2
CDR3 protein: ASRWTGAGYGYT

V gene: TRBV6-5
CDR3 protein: ASSYSAALDTQY

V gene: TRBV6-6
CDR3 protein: ASSYVGNQPQH